Following are 6 T cell receptor beta chains from one sample sequenced in a study of T cells expressing NK-cell markers. TCRdb reanalyzed the 5' RACE reads and collapses them to one entry per CDR3 protein, without DNA. The sample table sets out roughly 450,000 distinct CDR3 sequences. Sequencing input: blood T cells: a sorted CD56 or NKG2C T cell subset, CD4+ or CD8+ T cells, or bulk PBMC T cells (not recorded which). The receptor set was obtained from a woman aged 50 to 60 in good health.

This chain connects TRBV20-1 to TRBJ2-1. Looked up from germline, CDR1 is DFQATT and CDR2 is SNEGSKA (reference sequence). CDR3 length equals 13 residues. The CDR3 reads CSAHHGRLNEQFF.

J is TRBJ2-2 and V is TRBV5-6; TCRdb proposes TRBD2, but this gene call is untestable without DNA. This CDR3 has 17 amino acids. Germline V CDR1 and CDR2: SGHDT, YYEEEE. CDR3 loop: CASSLVLARRNTGELFF.

CDR3 loop: CSARGTFSYNEQFF. The chain is built from TRBV20-1 and TRBJ2-1; TCRdb's assignment of TRBD2 cannot be checked, as there is no DNA. The germline V gene encodes CDR1 DFQATT and CDR2 SNEGSKA (reference sequence). The CDR3 loop spans 14 amino acids.

This sequence joins TRBV29-1 and TRBJ2-3; as DNA is missing, the TRBD2 call by TCRdb cannot be tested. Per germline, CDR1 SQVTM and CDR2 ANQGSEA. The CDR3 totals 17 residues. The CDR3 is CSVGGRREWGRTDTQYF.

The chain recombines TRBV20-1 with TRBJ1-5; there is no DNA to check the TCRdb D call of TRBD1. This CDR3 region has 17 residues. Germline CDR1 and CDR2: DFQATT and SNEGSKA (reference sequence). Here the CDR3 reads CSARAQRNRESNQPQHF.

The rearrangement joins TRBV12-3 or TRBV12-4 to TRBJ1-2. The CDR3 extends over 13 amino acids. CDR3: CASSRGSNYGYTF.